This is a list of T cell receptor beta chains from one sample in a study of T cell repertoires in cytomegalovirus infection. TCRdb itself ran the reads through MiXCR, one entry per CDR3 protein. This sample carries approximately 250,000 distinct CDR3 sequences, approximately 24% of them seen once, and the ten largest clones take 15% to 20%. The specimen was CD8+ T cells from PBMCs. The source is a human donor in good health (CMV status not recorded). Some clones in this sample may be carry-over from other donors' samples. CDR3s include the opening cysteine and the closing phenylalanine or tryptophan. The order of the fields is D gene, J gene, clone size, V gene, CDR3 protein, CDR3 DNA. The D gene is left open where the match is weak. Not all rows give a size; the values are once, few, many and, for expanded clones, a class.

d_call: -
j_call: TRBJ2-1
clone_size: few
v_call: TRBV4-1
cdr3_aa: CASSTRTSSYNEQFF
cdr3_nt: TGCGCCAGCAGCACCCGGACCAGCTCCTACAATGAGCAGTTCTTC

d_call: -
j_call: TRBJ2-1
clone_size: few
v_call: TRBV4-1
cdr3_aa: CASSQPGWDEQFF
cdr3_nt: TGCGCCAGCAGCCAACCGGGGTGGGATGAGCAGTTCTTC

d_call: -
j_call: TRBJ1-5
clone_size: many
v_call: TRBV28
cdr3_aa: CATSYYRESNQPQHF
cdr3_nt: TGTGCCACATCTTATTACAGGGAAAGCAATCAGCCCCAGCATTTT

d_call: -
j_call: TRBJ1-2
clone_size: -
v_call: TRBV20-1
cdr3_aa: CSARRWEEYNYGYTF
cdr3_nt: TGCAGTGCTAGGAGGTGGGAAGAATACAACTATGGCTACACCTTC

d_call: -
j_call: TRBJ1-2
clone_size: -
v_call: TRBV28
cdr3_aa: CASSLVPGNYGYTF
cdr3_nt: TGTGCCAGCAGTTTAGTCCCCGGGAACTATGGCTACACCTTC

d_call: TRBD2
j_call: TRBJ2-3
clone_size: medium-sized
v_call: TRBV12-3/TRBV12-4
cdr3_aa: CASSPREGHNTDTQYF
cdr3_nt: TGTGCCAGCAGTCCCCGGGAGGGACACAACACAGATACGCAGTATTTT

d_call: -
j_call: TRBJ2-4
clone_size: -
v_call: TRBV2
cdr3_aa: CASSENIQYF
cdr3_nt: TGTGCCAGCAGCGAAAACATTCAGTACTTC

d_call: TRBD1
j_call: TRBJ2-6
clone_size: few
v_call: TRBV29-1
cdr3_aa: CSVRGQASGSGANVLTF
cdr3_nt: TGCAGCGTTCGGGGACAGGCTTCTGGCTCTGGGGCCAACGTCCTGACTTTC

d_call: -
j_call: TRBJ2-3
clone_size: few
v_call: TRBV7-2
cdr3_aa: CASSLVISSDTQYF
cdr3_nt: TGTGCCAGCAGCTTAGTCATATCTTCGGATACGCAGTATTTT

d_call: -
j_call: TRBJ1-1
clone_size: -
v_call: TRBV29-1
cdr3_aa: CSGKTYTEAFF
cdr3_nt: TGCAGCGGAAAGACATACACTGAAGCTTTCTTT

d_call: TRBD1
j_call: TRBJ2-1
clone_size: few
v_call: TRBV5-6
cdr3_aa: CASSLVGTVDEQFF
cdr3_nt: TGTGCCAGCAGCCTAGTAGGGACAGTCGATGAGCAGTTCTTC

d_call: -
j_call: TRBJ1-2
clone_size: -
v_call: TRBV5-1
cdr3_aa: CASSGTGEGFLNGYTF
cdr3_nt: TGCGCCAGCAGCGGAACAGGAGAAGGGTTTCTGAACGGCTACACCTTC

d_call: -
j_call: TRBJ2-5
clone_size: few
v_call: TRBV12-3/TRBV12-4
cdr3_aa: CASSLKGGRETQYF
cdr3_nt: TGTGCCAGCAGTTTGAAGGGGGGCCGGGAGACCCAGTACTTC

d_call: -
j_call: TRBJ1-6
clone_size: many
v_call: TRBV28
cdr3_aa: CASSTLSSYNSPLHF
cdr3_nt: TGTGCCAGCAGTACATTGAGCTCCTATAATTCACCCCTCCACTTT

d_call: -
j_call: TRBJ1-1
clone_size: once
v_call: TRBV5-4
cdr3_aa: CASSSIRSGTEAFF
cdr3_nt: TGTGCCAGCAGCTCAATTAGGAGTGGCACTGAAGCTTTCTTT

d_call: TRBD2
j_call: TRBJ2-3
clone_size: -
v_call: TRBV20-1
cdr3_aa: CSAYFPWTSGGASTDTQYF
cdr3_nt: TGCAGTGCTTATTTCCCCTGGACTAGCGGGGGGGCTAGCACAGATACGCAGTATTTT

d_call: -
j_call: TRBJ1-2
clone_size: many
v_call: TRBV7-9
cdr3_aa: CASRTTENYGYTF
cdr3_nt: TGTGCCAGCAGGACAACAGAAAACTATGGCTACACCTTC

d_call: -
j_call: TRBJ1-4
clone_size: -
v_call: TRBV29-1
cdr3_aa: CSVTGTPDEKLFF
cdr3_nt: TGCAGCGTTACCGGAACCCCAGATGAAAAACTGTTTTTT

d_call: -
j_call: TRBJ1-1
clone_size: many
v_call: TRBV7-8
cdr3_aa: CASSLDRFGANPEAFF
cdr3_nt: TGTGCCAGCAGCTTGGACCGATTTGGGGCAAACCCTGAAGCTTTCTTT

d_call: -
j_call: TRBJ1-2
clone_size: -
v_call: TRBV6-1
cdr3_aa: CASRSILGDYGYTF
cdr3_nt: TGTGCCAGCAGATCCATCCTAGGGGACTATGGCTACACCTTC

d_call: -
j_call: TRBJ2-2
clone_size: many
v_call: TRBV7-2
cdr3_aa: CASSLYWNPNTGELFF
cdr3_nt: TGTGCCAGCAGCTTGTACTGGAACCCTAACACCGGGGAGCTGTTTTTT

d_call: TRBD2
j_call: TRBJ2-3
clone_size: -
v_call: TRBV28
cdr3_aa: CASSALIRTSGEPTDTQYF
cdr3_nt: TGTGCCAGCAGCGCCCTGATTAGGACTAGCGGGGAACCCACAGATACGCAGTATTTT

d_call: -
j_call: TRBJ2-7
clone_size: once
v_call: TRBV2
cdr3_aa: CASISELGGGHPYEQYF
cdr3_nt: TGTGCCAGCATTTCAGAGCTAGGAGGGGGGCACCCCTACGAGCAGTACTTC

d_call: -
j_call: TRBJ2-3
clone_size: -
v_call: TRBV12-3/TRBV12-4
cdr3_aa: CASSLTDADTQYF
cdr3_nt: TGTGCCAGCAGTTTGACAGATGCAGATACGCAGTATTTT